The clone carrying this TCR beta chain has only one observation. This table comes from immunoSEQ multiplex PCR, and its TCRdb copy is limited to in-frame clones, with some not included. This table has about 140,000 clones, roughly 88% appearing once. Per the germline V gene, CDR1 is MDHEN and CDR2 is SYDVKM. CDR3 size: 14 residues. J lost 4 bases, V lost 7 bases, and 9 bases had no gene match. This sample is drawn from a study of control samples from healthy donors and cancer patients. Sequenced input: blood. The clonotype originates from a young man in good health. The gene calls are TRBV28 and TRBJ2-7, with 8 bases that match TRBD1. The CDR3 sequence: CASNKWTGNYEQYF. The CDR3 DNA reads as TGTGCCAGCAACAAATGGACAGGGAATTACGAGCAGTACTTC.